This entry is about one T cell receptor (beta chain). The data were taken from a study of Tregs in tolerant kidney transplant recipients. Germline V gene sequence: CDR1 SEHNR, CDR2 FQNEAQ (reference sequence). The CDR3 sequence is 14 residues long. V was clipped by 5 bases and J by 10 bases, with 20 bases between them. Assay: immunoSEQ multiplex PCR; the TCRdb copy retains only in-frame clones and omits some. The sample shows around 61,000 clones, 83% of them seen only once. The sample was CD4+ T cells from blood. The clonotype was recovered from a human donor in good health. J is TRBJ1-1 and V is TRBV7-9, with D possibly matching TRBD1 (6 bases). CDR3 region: CASSAEGGRWRAFF. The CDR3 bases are TGTGCCAGCAGCGCAGAGGGGGGGCGGTGGAGAGCTTTCTTT.